This TCR beta chain is drawn from a study of blood T cells in healthy people across ages. V was shortened by 5 bases and J by 7 bases, with 20 bases between the two germline ends. Germline assignment: CDR1 MGHDK and CDR2 SYGVNS. CDR3 size: 15 residues. Every sample gave at least 5.5 micrograms of total RNA when it was extracted. Sample-barcoded 5' priming and a J-beta primer mix drove a second PCR of about 7 to 11 cycles. Sequencing yielded, for each sample, at least 3 million paired-end reads carrying CDR3. TCRdb independently ran MiXCR on the 5' RACE reads; one entry per CDR3 protein. The data hold around 870,000 distinct CDR3 sequences, with under 35% observed a single time.

Specimen: blood. This sequence originates from a woman at least 80 years old in good health. The chain uses TRBV25-1 and TRBJ1-2; D might be TRBD1 (5 bases). The DNA for the CDR3 is TGTGCCAGCAGTCATCCAGGGACGGGGGGTGGTGGCTACACCTTC. This encodes CASSHPGTGGGGYTF.